This TCR beta chain stems from a study of T cells after yellow fever vaccination. General study points: Detected again after the booster were most primary-vaccination clones, at nearly 97% CD4 and about 89% CD8. Contamination by abundant bulk-population clonotypes could be present in FACS-sorted repertoires. Overlap between CD4 and CD8 compartments was detected for a small share of clonotypes.

5'RACE template switching added a universal primer site and UMIs to TCR cDNA. MiXCR, run by TCRdb on the 5' RACE reads, gives a single entry per CDR3 protein. The sample has 170,000 or so distinct CDR3 sequences, approximately 6.2% seen once; the top ten hold approximately 3%. This clonotype came up many times. Its antigen is as yet unknown. This receptor was identified in a man aged 18-30 years who received the YFV17D yellow fever vaccine. The sample here was CD4+ T cells sorted from PBMCs, taken on the day of the first yellow fever vaccination.

CDR3 DNA sequence: TGTGCCAGCAGCGTAGGCAGGGGGGAAGAGACCCAGTACTTC. Translating it yields CASSVGRGEETQYF. The chain recombines TRBV9 with TRBJ2-5; possibly TRBD1 for D (7 bases). V dropped 0 bases and J dropped 3 bases, with 9 bases sitting between them. This CDR3 comprises 14 residues. The germline V gene has CDR1 SGDLS and CDR2 YYNGEE. Combining the CDR3 with reference TRBV9 and TRBJ2-5 gives the whole variable domain DSGVTQTPKHLITATGQRVTLRCSPRSGDLSVYWYQQSLDQGLQFLIQYYNGEERAKGNILERFSAQQFPDLHSELNLSSLELGDSALYFCASSVGRGEETQYFGPGTRLLVL.